The rows below give T cell receptor beta chains drawn from one sample of a study of blood T cells in healthy people across ages. From the 5' RACE reads, TCRdb called clonotypes with MiXCR, one entry per CDR3 protein. The table has about 540,000 distinct CDR3 sequences, 24% seen once; the top ten hold around 10%. The same specimen was also included in a second study, on T cells of mothers and their children.

The sample consisted of blood. The receptors were sampled from a boy younger than 18 in good health. The CDR3 runs from the conserved cysteine through the conserved F or W. Each record gives: J gene, D gene, clone size, V gene, CDR3 protein, CDR3 DNA. D genes are given only for firm matches. The size of a clone is reported for some rows only, either as once, few or many, or as a class for expanded clones.

J gene: TRBJ2-1
D gene: .
clone size: .
V gene: TRBV7-8
CDR3 protein: CASSFSGSNEQFF
CDR3 DNA: TGTGCCAGCAGCTTTTCCGGTTCCAATGAGCAGTTCTTC

J gene: TRBJ2-1
D gene: TRBD2
clone size: .
V gene: TRBV3-1
CDR3 protein: CASSHPSSSGIYNEQFF
CDR3 DNA: TGTGCCAGCAGCCATCCCTCCTCGAGCGGGATATACAATGAGCAGTTCTTC

J gene: TRBJ2-3
D gene: TRBD2
clone size: few
V gene: TRBV28
CDR3 protein: CAINFQTTSGRADTCTDTQYF
CDR3 DNA: TGTGCCATCAACTTCCAAACGACTAGCGGGAGGGCCGATACCTGCACAGATACGCAGTATTTT

J gene: TRBJ2-7
D gene: .
clone size: many
V gene: TRBV25-1
CDR3 protein: CASSEGLTGEQYF
CDR3 DNA: TGTGCCAGCAGTGAAGGACTGACCGGCGAGCAGTACTTC

J gene: TRBJ2-5
D gene: .
clone size: .
V gene: TRBV28
CDR3 protein: CASSVLQGEGETQYF
CDR3 DNA: TGTGCCAGCAGTGTCCTACAGGGAGAGGGGGAGACCCAGTACTTC

J gene: TRBJ2-7
D gene: .
clone size: .
V gene: TRBV7-9
CDR3 protein: CASSLVQGLGSYEQYF
CDR3 DNA: TGTGCCAGCAGCTTAGTCCAGGGGCTAGGGTCCTACGAGCAGTACTTC

J gene: TRBJ2-4
D gene: TRBD1
clone size: .
V gene: TRBV12-3/TRBV12-4
CDR3 protein: CATARTGDYIQYF
CDR3 DNA: TGTGCCACAGCCCGGACAGGGGATTACATTCAGTACTTC

J gene: TRBJ1-1
D gene: TRBD1
clone size: few
V gene: TRBV28
CDR3 protein: CASRLQGARTEAFF
CDR3 DNA: TGTGCCAGCAGATTACAGGGGGCGCGCACTGAAGCTTTCTTT

J gene: TRBJ2-7
D gene: TRBD1
clone size: few
V gene: TRBV7-9
CDR3 protein: CASSITGGAKPHEQYF
CDR3 DNA: TGTGCCAGCAGCATTACAGGGGGCGCGAAGCCGCACGAGCAGTACTTC

J gene: TRBJ2-1
D gene: .
clone size: .
V gene: TRBV20-1
CDR3 protein: CSATGRNDEQFF
CDR3 DNA: TGCAGTGCGACCGGGAGAAACGATGAGCAGTTCTTC

J gene: TRBJ2-2
D gene: TRBD1
clone size: .
V gene: TRBV4-3
CDR3 protein: CASSQDADRGGTGELFF
CDR3 DNA: TGCGCCAGCAGCCAAGACGCCGACAGGGGCGGCACCGGGGAGCTGTTTTTT

J gene: TRBJ2-5
D gene: .
clone size: .
V gene: TRBV7-9
CDR3 protein: CASSLWVQETQYF
CDR3 DNA: TGTGCCAGCAGCTTATGGGTCCAAGAGACCCAGTACTTC

J gene: TRBJ2-7
D gene: TRBD1
clone size: .
V gene: TRBV20-1
CDR3 protein: CSASPGTGSYEQYF
CDR3 DNA: TGCAGTGCTAGCCCCGGGACAGGATCCTACGAGCAGTACTTC

J gene: TRBJ2-3
D gene: TRBD1
clone size: few
V gene: TRBV6-4
CDR3 protein: CASSAYGTGTPDTQYF
CDR3 DNA: TGTGCCAGCAGTGCCTACGGGACAGGGACACCCGATACGCAGTATTTT